The clone carrying this TCR beta chain was seen a handful of times. Its specificity is unknown. The data were obtained in a study of CD8 T cells in ankylosing spondylitis. Findings of the study overall: Disease-linked clones displayed a CD8+ phenotype and appeared relatively rarely in peripheral blood. As reported, disease-linked clones showed significant enrichment in matched ankylosing spondylitis synovial fluid.

With V trimmed by 2 bases and J by 7 bases, 4 bases remained unmatched. Looked up from germline, CDR1 is LGHDT and CDR2 is YNNKEL (reference sequence). This CDR3 spans 13 amino acids. Via MiXCR, TCRdb re-called the 5' RACE reads, giving one row per CDR3 protein. Among hundreds of thousands of distinct CDR3 sequences listed, roughly a tenth were seen once. The chain combines TRBV3-1 with TRBJ1-2, with TRBD1 identical over 7 bases. The sequenced sample consisted of blood, either unsorted or a sorted T cell fraction (not recorded which). The TCR originated in a male donor with ankylosing spondylitis or in good health (not recorded which). The CDR3 loop reads CASSQNRGGGYTF. CDR3 sequence (DNA): TGTGCCAGCAGCCAAAACAGGGGTGGTGGCTACACCTTC.